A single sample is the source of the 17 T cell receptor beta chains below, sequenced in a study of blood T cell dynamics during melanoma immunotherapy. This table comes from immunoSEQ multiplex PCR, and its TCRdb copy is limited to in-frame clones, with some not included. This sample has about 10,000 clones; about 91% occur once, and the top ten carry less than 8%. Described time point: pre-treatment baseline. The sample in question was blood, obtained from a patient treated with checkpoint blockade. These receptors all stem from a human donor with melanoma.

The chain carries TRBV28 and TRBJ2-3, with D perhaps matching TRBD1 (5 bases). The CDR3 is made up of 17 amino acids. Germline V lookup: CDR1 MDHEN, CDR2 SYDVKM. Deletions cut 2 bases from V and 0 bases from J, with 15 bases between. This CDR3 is CASSLGAKKSSTDTQYF. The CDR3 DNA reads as TGTGCCAGCAGTTTAGGGGCCAAAAAGTCTAGCACAGATACGCAGTATTTT.

The CDR3 coding sequence is TGTGCCAGCAGCGTAGGGGCTAGCGAGACCTACGAGCAGTACTTC. It translates to CASSVGASETYEQYF. V and J are TRBV9 and TRBJ2-7, with D possibly being TRBD2 (6 bases). Deletions cut 0 bases from V and 2 bases from J, with 12 bases between. Germline assignment: CDR1 SGDLS and CDR2 YYNGEE. There are 15 residues in the CDR3.

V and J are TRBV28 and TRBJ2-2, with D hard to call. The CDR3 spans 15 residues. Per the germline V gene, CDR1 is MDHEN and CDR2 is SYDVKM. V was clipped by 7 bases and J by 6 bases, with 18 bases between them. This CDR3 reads CASTQPQGLAGELFF. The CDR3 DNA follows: TGTGCCAGCACCCAACCCCAAGGGTTAGCCGGGGAGCTGTTTTTT. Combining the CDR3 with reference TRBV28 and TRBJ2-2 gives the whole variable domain DVKVTQSSRYLVKRTGEKVFLECVQDMDHENMFWYRQDPGLGLRLIYFSYDVKMKEKGDIPEGYSVSREKKERFSLILESASTNQTSMYLCASTQPQGLAGELFFGEGSRLTVL.

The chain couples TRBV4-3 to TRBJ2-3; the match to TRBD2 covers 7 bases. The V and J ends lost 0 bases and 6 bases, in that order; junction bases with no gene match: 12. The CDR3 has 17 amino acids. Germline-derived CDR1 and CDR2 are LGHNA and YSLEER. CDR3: CASSQDRNRAGRDTQYF. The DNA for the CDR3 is TGCGCCAGCAGCCAAGATCGGAATCGAGCGGGACGGGATACGCAGTATTTT.

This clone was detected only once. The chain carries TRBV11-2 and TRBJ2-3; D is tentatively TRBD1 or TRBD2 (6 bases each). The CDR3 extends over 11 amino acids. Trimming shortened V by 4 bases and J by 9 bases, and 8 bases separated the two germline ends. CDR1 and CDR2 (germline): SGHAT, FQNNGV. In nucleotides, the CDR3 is TGTGCCAGCAGCTCCGGGGGCACGCAGTATTTT. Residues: CASSSGGTQYF.

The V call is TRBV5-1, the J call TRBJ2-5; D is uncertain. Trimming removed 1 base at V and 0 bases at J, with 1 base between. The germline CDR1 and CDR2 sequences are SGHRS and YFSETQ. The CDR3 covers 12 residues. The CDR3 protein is CASSLYQETQYF. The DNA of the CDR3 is TGCGCCAGCAGCTTGTACCAAGAGACCCAGTACTTC.

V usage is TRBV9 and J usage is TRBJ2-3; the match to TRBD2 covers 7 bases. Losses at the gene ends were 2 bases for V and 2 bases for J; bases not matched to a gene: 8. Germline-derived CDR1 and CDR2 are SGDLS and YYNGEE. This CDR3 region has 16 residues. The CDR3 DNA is TGTGCCAGCAGCGTTGGGAGGGGCGGAAACACAGATACGCAGTATTTT. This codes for CASSVGRGGNTDTQYF.

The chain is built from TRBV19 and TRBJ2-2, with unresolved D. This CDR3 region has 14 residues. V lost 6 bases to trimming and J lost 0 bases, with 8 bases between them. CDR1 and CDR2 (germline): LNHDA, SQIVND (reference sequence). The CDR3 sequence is CASRSHANTGELFF. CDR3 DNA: TGTGCCAGTAGATCTCATGCGAACACCGGGGAGCTGTTTTTT.

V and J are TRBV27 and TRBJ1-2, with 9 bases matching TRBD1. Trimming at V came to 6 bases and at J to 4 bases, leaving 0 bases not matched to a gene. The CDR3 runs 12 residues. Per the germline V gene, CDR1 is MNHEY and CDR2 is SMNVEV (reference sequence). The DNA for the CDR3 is TGTGCCAGCAGGGGACAGGGCTATGGCTACACCTTC. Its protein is CASRGQGYGYTF.

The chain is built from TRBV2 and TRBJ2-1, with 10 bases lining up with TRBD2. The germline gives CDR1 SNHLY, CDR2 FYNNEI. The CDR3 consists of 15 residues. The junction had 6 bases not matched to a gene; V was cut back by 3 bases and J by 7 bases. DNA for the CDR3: TGTGCCAGCAGTGAGGTACTAGCGGGGTTTAATGAGCAGTTCTTC. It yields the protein CASSEVLAGFNEQFF. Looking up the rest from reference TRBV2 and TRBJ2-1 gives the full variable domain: EPEVTQTPSHQVTQMGQEVILRCVPISNHLYFYWYRQILGQKVEFLVSFYNNEISEKSEIFDDQFSVERPDGSNFTLKIRSTKLEDSAMYFCASSEVLAGFNEQFFGPGTRLTVL.

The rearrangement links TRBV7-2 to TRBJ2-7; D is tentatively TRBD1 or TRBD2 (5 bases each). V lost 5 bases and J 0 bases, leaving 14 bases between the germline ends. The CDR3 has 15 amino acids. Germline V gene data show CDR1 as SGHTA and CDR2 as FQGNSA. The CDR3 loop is CASSDLGAVSYEQYF. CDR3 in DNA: TGTGCCAGCAGCGACCTCGGGGCGGTCTCCTACGAGCAGTACTTC.

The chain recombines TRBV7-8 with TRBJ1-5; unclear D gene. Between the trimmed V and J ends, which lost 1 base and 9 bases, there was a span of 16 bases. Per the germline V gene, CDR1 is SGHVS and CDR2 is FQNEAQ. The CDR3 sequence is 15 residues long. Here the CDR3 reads CASSLERVNFRPQHF. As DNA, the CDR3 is TGTGCCAGCAGCTTAGAGAGGGTGAATTTCAGGCCCCAGCATTTT.

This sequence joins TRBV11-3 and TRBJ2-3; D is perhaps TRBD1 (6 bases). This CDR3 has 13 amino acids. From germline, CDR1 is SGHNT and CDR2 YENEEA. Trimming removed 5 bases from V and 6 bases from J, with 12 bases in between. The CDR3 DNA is TGTGCCAGCAGCCATCCAGGGGCGGATACGCAGTATTTT. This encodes CASSHPGADTQYF.

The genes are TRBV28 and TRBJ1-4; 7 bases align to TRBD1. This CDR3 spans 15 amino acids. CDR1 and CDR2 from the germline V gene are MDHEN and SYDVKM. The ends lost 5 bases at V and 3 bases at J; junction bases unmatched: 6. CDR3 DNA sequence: TGTGCCAGCAGTCTAGGGGGCTTGGCTAATGAAAAACTGTTTTTT. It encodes CASSLGGLANEKLFF. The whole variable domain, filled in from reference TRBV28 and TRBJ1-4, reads DVKVTQSSRYLVKRTGEKVFLECVQDMDHENMFWYRQDPGLGLRLIYFSYDVKMKEKGDIPEGYSVSREKKERFSLILESASTNQTSMYLCASSLGGLANEKLFFGSGTQLSVL.

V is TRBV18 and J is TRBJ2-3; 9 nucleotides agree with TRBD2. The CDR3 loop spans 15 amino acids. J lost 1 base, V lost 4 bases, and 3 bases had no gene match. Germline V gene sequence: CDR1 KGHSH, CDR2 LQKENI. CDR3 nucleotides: TGTGCCAGCTCACGTAGCGGGAGTCGCACAGATACGCAGTATTTT. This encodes CASSRSGSRTDTQYF.

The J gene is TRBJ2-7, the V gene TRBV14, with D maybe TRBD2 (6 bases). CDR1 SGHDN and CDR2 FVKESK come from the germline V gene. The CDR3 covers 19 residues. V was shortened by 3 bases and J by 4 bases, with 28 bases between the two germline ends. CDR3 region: CASSQRGIATGENWYEQYF. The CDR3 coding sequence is TGTGCCAGCAGCCAGCGGGGAATTGCTACGGGAGAGAACTGGTACGAGCAGTACTTC.

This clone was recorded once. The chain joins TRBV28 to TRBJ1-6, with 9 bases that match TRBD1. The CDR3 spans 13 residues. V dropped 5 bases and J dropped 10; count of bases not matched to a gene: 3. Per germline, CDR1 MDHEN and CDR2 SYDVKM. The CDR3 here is CASSRTGESPLHF. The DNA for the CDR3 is TGTGCCAGCAGTCGGACAGGGGAATCACCCCTCCACTTT.